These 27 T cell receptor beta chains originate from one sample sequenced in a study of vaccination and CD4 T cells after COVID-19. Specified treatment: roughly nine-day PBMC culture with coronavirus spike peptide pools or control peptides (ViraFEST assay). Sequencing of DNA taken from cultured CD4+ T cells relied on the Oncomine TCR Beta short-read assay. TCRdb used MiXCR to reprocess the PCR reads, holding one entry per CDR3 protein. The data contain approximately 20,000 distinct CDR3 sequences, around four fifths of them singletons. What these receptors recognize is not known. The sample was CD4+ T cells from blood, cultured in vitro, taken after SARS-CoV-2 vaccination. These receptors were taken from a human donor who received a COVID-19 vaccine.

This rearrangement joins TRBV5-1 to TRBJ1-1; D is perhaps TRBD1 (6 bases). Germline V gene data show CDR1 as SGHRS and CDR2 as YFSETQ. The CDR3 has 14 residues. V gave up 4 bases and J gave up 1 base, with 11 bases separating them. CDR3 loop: CASSPPQGNTEAFF. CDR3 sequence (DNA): TGCGCCAGCAGCCCACCACAGGGGAACACTGAAGCTTTCTTT.

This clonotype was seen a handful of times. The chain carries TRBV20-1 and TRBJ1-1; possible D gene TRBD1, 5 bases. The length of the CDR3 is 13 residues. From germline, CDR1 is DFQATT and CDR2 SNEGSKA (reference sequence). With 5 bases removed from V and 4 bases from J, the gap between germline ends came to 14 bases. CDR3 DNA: TGCAGTGCTCAGGTCCCGGGGGGCACTGAAGCTTTCTTT. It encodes CSAQVPGGTEAFF.

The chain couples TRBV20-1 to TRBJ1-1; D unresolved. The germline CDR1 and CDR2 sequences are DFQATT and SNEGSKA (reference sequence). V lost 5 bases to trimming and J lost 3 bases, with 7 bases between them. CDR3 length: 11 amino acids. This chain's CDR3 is CSARYYTEAFF. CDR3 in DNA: TGCAGTGCTCGATATTACACTGAAGCTTTCTTT.

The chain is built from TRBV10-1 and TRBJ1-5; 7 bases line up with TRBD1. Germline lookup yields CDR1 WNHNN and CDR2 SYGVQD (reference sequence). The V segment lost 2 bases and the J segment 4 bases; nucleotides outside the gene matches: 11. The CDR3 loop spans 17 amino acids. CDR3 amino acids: CASSERYRGASNQPQHF. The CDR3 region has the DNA TGCGCCAGCAGTGAGAGGTACAGGGGAGCAAGTAATCAGCCCCAGCATTTT.

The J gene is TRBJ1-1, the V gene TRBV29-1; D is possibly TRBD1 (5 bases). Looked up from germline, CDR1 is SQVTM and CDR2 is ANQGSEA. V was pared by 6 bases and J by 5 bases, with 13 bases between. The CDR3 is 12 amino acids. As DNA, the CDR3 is TGCAGCGTGGACCTGGGGGGGACTGAAGCTTTCTTT. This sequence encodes CSVDLGGTEAFF.

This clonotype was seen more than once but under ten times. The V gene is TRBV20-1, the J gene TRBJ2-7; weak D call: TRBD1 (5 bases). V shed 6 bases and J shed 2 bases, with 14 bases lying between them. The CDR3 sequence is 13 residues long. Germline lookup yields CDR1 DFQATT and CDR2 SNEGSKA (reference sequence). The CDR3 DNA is TGCAGTGCCCGACGGCAGGGTCCCTACGAGCAGTACTTC. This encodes CSARRQGPYEQYF.

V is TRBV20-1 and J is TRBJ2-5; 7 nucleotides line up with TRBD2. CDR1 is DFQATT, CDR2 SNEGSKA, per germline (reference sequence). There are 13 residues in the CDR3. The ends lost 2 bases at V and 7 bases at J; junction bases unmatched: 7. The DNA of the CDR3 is TGCAGTGCTAGAAAAGTCGGGGAGGGGACCCAGTACTTC. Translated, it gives CSARKVGEGTQYF.

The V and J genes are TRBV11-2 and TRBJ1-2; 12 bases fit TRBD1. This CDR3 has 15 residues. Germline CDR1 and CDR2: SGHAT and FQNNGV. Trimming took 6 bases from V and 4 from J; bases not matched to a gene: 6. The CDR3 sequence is CASRGTGGLGYGYTF. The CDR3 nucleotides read TGTGCCAGCAGGGGGACAGGGGGCTTGGGCTATGGCTACACCTTC.

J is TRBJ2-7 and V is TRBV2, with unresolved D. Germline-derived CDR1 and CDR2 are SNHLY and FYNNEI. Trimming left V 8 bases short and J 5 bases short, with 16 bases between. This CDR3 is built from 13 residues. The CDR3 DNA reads TGTGCCAGCCGGCCTACAGTTGAACACGAGCAGTACTTC. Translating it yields CASRPTVEHEQYF. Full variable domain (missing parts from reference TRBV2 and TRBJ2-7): EPEVTQTPSHQVTQMGQEVILRCVPISNHLYFYWYRQILGQKVEFLVSFYNNEISEKSEIFDDQFSVERPDGSNFTLKIRSTKLEDSAMYFCASRPTVEHEQYFGPGTRLTVT.

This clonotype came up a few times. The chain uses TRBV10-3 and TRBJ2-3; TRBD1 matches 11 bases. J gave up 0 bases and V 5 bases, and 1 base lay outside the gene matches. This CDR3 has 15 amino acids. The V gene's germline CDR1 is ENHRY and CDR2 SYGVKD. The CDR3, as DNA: TGTGCCATCAGTCGGGACAGGGGGAGCACAGATACGCAGTATTTT. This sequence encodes CAISRDRGSTDTQYF.

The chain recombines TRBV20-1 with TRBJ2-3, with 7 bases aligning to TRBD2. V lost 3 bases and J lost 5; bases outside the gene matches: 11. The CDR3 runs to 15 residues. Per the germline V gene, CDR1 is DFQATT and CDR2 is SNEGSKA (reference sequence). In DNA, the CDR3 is TGCAGTGCTAGTTTCGGACTAGGGTCACGAGATACGCAGTATTTT. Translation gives CSASFGLGSRDTQYF.

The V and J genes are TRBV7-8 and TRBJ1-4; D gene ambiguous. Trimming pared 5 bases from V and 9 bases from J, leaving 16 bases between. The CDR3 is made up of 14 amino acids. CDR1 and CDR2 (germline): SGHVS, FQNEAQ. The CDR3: CASSTPVVSQKLFF. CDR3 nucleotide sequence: TGTGCCAGCAGCACCCCCGTCGTCTCTCAAAAACTGTTTTTT.

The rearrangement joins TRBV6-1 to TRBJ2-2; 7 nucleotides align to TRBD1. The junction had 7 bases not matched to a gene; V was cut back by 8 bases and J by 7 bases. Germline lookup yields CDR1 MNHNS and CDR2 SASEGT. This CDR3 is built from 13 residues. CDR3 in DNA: TGTGCCAGCCAAAAGGGGGCTGTCGGGGAGCTGTTTTTT. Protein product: CASQKGAVGELFF.

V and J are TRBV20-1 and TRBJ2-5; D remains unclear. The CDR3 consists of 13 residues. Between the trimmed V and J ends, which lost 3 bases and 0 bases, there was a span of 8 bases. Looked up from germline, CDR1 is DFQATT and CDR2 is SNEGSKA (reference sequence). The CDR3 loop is CSASNSYQETQYF. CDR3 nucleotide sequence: TGCAGTGCTAGTAACAGTTACCAAGAGACCCAGTACTTC.

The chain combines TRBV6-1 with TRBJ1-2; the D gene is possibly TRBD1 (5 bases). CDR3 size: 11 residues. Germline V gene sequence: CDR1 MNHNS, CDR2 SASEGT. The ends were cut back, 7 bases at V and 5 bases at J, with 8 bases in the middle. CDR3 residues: CASTQAYGYTF. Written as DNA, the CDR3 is TGTGCCAGCACACAGGCGTATGGCTACACCTTC.

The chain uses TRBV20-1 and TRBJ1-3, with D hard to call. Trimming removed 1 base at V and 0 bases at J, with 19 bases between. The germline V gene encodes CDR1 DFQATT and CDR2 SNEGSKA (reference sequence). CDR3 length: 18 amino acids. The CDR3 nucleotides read TGCAGTGCTAGAGTGCCCTCGTTTGGAGCCCTCTCTGGAAACACCATATATTTT. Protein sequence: CSARVPSFGALSGNTIYF.

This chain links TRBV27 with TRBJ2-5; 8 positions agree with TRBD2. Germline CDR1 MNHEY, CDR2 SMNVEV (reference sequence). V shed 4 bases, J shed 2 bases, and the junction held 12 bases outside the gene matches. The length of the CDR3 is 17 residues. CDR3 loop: CASSSGPGRGVQETQYF. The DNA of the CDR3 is TGTGCCAGCAGTTCGGGGCCCGGGCGGGGGGTTCAAGAGACCCAGTACTTC.

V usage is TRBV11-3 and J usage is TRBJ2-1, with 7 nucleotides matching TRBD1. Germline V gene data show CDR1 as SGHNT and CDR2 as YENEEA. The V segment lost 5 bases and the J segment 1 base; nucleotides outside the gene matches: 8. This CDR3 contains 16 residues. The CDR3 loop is CASSLRQGLSYNEQFF. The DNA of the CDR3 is TGTGCCAGCAGCCTCAGACAGGGCCTTTCCTACAATGAGCAGTTCTTC.

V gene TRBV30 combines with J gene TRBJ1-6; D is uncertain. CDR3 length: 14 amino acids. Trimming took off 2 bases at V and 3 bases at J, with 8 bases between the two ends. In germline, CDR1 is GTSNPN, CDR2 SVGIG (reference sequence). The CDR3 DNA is TGTGCCTGGAGTCAGAGTCACTATAATTCACCCCTCCACTTT. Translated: CAWSQSHYNSPLHF.

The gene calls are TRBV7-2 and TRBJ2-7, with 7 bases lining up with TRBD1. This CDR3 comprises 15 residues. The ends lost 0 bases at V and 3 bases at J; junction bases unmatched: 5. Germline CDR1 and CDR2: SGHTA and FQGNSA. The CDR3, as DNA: TGTGCCAGCAGCTTAGCCTCGCAGGGGGTCTACGAGCAGTACTTC. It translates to CASSLASQGVYEQYF. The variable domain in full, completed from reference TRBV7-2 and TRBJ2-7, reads GAGVSQSPSNKVTEKGKDVELRCDPISGHTALYWYRQSLGQGLEFLIYFQGNSAPDKSGLPSDRFSAERTGGSVSTLTIQRTQQEDSAVYLCASSLASQGVYEQYFGPGTRLTVT.

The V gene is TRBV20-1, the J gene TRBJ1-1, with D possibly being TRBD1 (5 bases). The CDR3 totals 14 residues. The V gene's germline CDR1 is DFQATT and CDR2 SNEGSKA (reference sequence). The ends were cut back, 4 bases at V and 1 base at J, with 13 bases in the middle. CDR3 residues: CSAIPAQGNTEAFF. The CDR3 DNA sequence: TGCAGTGCTATTCCGGCGCAGGGGAACACTGAAGCTTTCTTT.

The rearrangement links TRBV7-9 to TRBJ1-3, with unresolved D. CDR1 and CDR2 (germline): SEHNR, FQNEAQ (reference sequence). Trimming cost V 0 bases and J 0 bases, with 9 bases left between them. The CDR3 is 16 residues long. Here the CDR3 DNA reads TGTGCCAGCAGCTTAGCGAGACGGAACTCTGGAAACACCATATATTTT. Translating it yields CASSLARRNSGNTIYF.

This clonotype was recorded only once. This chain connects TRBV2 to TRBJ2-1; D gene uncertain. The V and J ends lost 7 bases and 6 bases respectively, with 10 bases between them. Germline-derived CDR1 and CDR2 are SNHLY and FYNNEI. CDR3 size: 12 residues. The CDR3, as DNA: TGTGCCAGCAATAGGGATCCCAATGAGCAGTTCTTC. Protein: CASNRDPNEQFF.

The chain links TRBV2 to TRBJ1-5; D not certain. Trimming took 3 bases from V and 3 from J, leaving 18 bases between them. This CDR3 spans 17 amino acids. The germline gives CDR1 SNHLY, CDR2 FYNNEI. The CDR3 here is CASSESPSGRINQPQHF. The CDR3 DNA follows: TGTGCCAGCAGTGAGAGCCCATCTGGACGTATCAATCAGCCCCAGCATTTT.

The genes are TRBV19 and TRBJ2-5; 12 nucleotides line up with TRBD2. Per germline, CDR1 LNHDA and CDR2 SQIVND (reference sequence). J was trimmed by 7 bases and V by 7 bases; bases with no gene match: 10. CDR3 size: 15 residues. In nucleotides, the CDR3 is TGTGCCAGTACCTCCGGACTAGCGGGGCGGGGGACCCAGTACTTC. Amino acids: CASTSGLAGRGTQYF.

Written as DNA, the CDR3 is TGTGCCAGCAGCACTTTTATATCTGGGCAGGGTATCAATCAGCCCCAGCATTTT. This sequence encodes CASSTFISGQGINQPQHF. This sequence joins TRBV12-3 or TRBV12-4 and TRBJ1-5, with a tentative D call TRBD1 (5 bases). This CDR3 contains 18 residues. The V end was cut by 6 bases, the J end by 3 bases, with 24 bases between.

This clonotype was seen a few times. In DNA, the CDR3 is TGTGCCAGCAGCCCCCTAGGGGCAAGCACAGATACGCAGTATTTT. Protein: CASSPLGASTDTQYF. The genes are TRBV5-3 and TRBJ2-3, with D perhaps matching TRBD1 (5 bases). TRBV5-3 is an ORF for which the function is uncertain. The V end lost 8 bases, the J end lost 0 bases, and 16 bases lay between the germline ends. The CDR3 is 15 residues long.